Each of the 24 T cell receptor beta chains below was sequenced from the same sample in a study of blood T cell repertoires in COVID-19. Assay used: immunoSEQ multiplex PCR; TCRdb lists only in-frame clones, some missing. Of a few hundred thousand clones in the sample, 82% are singletons; the top ten hold 3.1%. Sequenced: peripheral blood. These receptors all stem from a woman under 30 with acute or convalescent COVID-19.

This chain connects TRBV19 to TRBJ2-6; D is unclear. The CDR3 length is 15 residues. Germline CDR1 LNHDA, CDR2 SQIVND (reference sequence). Trimming removed 6 bases at V and 1 base at J, with 10 bases between. The CDR3 region is CASSTETSGANVLTF. As DNA, the CDR3 is TGTGCCAGTAGCACAGAGACGTCTGGGGCCAACGTCCTGACTTTC.

The chain has TRBV4-2 and TRBJ2-1; D is possibly TRBD1 (6 bases). V was clipped by 2 bases and J by 6 bases, with 11 bases between them. Germline values: CDR1 LGHNA, CDR2 YNFKEQ. The CDR3 is 14 amino acids. The CDR3 loop reads CASSQTGTPNEQFF. The DNA for the CDR3 is TGTGCCAGCAGCCAAACCGGGACACCCAATGAGCAGTTCTTC.

The rearrangement links TRBV9 to TRBJ1-3, with 9 bases that match TRBD1. CDR3 length equals 16 residues. With V trimmed by 0 bases and J by 2 bases, 3 bases remained unmatched. Germline V gene sequence: CDR1 SGDLS, CDR2 YYNGEE. This CDR3 is CASSVDGQGPGNTIYF. The CDR3 coding sequence is TGTGCCAGCAGCGTAGACGGACAGGGGCCTGGAAACACCATATATTTT.

The sample holds one count of this clone. The chain recombines TRBV27 with TRBJ2-1; D is possibly TRBD1 (5 bases). CDR1 is MNHEY and CDR2 is SMNVEV in the germline V gene (reference sequence). V was shortened by 3 bases and J by 6 bases, with 12 bases between the two germline ends. The CDR3 spans 14 residues. The DNA for the CDR3 is TGTGCCAGCAGTTTTTTTTTCAGGGCCAATGAGCAGTTCTTC. Protein product: CASSFFFRANEQFF.

The chain recombines TRBV9 with TRBJ1-2, with D possibly being TRBD1 (6 bases). This CDR3 spans 13 amino acids. Germline V gives CDR1 SGDLS, CDR2 YYNGEE. With 5 bases removed from V and 4 bases from J, the gap between germline ends came to 12 bases. In DNA, the CDR3 is TGTGCCAGCAGTGAACAGGGCCTCTATGGCTACACCTTC. It is translated as CASSEQGLYGYTF.

The chain employs TRBV29-1 and TRBJ2-2; possible D gene TRBD2, 7 bases. The CDR3 consists of 15 residues. V lost 8 bases, J lost 3 bases, and 19 bases lay in between. The V gene's germline CDR1 is SQVTM and CDR2 ANQGSEA. The CDR3, as DNA: TGCAGCCCCCGAGGGGGGGAGACGGACACCGGGGAGCTGTTTTTT. Translating gives CSPRGGETDTGELFF.

The V gene is TRBV11-3, the J gene TRBJ2-1; 8 nucleotides line up with TRBD2. Germline V gene sequence: CDR1 SGHNT, CDR2 YENEEA. The V segment lost 2 bases and the J segment 4 bases; nucleotides outside the gene matches: 13. There are 18 residues in the CDR3. CDR3 sequence: CASSLLLGGGRTYNEQFF. The CDR3 nucleotides read TGTGCCAGCAGCTTACTATTAGGTGGCGGGAGGACTTACAATGAGCAGTTCTTC.

The J gene is TRBJ2-2, the V gene TRBV5-1; D is unclear. Germline V gene lookup returns CDR1 SGHRS and CDR2 YFSETQ. This CDR3 spans 13 amino acids. V gave up 5 bases and J gave up 2 bases, with 7 bases separating them. CDR3 residues: CASRQTNTGELFF. The DNA of the CDR3 is TGCGCCAGCAGGCAAACAAACACCGGGGAGCTGTTTTTT.

Here the CDR3 DNA reads TGTGCCTGGAGGCAGCGGGAGAACCTCTACAATGAGCAGTTCTTC. It translates to CAWRQRENLYNEQFF. This chain uses TRBV30 with TRBJ2-1, with 8 bases identical to TRBD2. In germline, CDR1 is GTSNPN, CDR2 SVGIG (reference sequence). Unmatched junction bases numbered 7, after V lost 3 bases and J lost 3 bases. The CDR3 contains 15 residues. Variable domain in full (rest from reference TRBV30 and TRBJ2-1): SQTIHQWPATLVQPVGSPLSLECTVEGTSNPNLYWYRQAAGRGLQLLFYSVGIGQISSEVPQNLSASRPQDRQFILSSKKLLLSDSGFYLCAWRQRENLYNEQFFGPGTRLTVL.

The CDR3 sequence: CASSPRDGGEKLFF. The CDR3 DNA reads TGTGCCAGCAGCCCCCGGGACGGAGGGGAAAAACTGTTTTTT. The chain employs TRBV7-9 and TRBJ1-4; a possible D gene is TRBD1 (5 bases). The germline CDR1 and CDR2 sequences are SEHNR and FQNEAQ (reference sequence). This CDR3 spans 14 amino acids. V dropped 5 bases and J dropped 8 bases, with 15 bases sitting between them.

V and J are TRBV30 and TRBJ1-4, with 7 bases that match TRBD1. Germline V CDR1 and CDR2: GTSNPN, SVGIG (reference sequence). CDR3 length: 13 residues. The trim removed 5 bases at V and 5 bases at J, leaving 5 bases unmatched. The CDR3 is CAWAGQQNEKLFF. In DNA, the CDR3 is TGTGCCTGGGCGGGACAGCAAAATGAAAAACTGTTTTTT.

The chain combines TRBV27 with TRBJ2-2; no clear D gene. Germline V lookup: CDR1 MNHEY, CDR2 SMNVEV (reference sequence). Deletions cut 2 bases from V and 6 bases from J, with 10 bases between. The CDR3 sequence is 14 residues long. CDR3 sequence reads: CASSLPNLAGELFF. CDR3 bases: TGTGCCAGCAGTTTACCTAACTTGGCCGGGGAGCTGTTTTTT.

The chain links TRBV6-6 to TRBJ1-4; 8 nucleotides align to TRBD1. CDR3 length equals 15 residues. Germline CDR1 is MNHNY and CDR2 is SVGAGI (reference sequence). V gave up 2 bases and J gave up 6 bases; unmatched junction bases: 5. The DNA of the CDR3 is TGTGCCAGCAGTTACCAACAGGGGGAGGATGAAAAACTGTTTTTT. Amino acids: CASSYQQGEDEKLFF.

This clone has only a few counts. The J gene is TRBJ2-7, the V gene TRBV28; 7 bases match TRBD2. The CDR3 runs to 14 residues. V was clipped by 3 bases and J by 3 bases; unmatched bases: 5. Per the germline V gene, CDR1 is MDHEN and CDR2 is SYDVKM. The CDR3 here is CASSFAGEGYEQYF. CDR3 DNA: TGTGCCAGCAGTTTCGCGGGAGAGGGCTACGAGCAGTACTTC.

The rearrangement joins TRBV30 to TRBJ2-1; the match to TRBD2 covers 12 bases. V trimming: 2 bases; J trimming: 8 bases; junction bases outside the gene matches: 7. This CDR3 spans 15 amino acids. Germline loops: CDR1 GTSNPN, CDR2 SVGIG (reference sequence). CDR3 loop: CAWSPLAGGRDEQFF. The CDR3, as DNA: TGTGCCTGGAGTCCACTAGCGGGAGGTCGAGATGAGCAGTTCTTC.

J is TRBJ1-6 and V is TRBV10-3, with TRBD1 as a possible D gene (5 bases). CDR1 ENHRY and CDR2 SYGVKD come from the germline V gene. CDR3 length equals 14 residues. Trimming pared 4 bases from V and 13 bases from J, leaving 17 bases between. The CDR3 spells CAISAGGNSLPLHF. The CDR3 DNA follows: TGTGCCATCAGTGCCGGGGGTAATTCCCTCCCCCTCCACTTT.

The chain carries TRBV11-3 and TRBJ1-1, with D possibly TRBD1 on 5 matching bases. This CDR3 contains 15 residues. The germline V gene has CDR1 SGHNT and CDR2 YENEEA. V lost 1 base and J 4 bases, leaving 13 bases between the germline ends. The CDR3 nucleotides read TGTGCCAGCAGCTTAGGGCGGGGAGGGACCACTGAAGCTTTCTTT. It specifies CASSLGRGGTTEAFF.

The rearrangement joins TRBV28 to TRBJ2-7; D is possibly TRBD2 (5 bases). Germline CDR1 is MDHEN and CDR2 is SYDVKM. This CDR3 has 14 residues. The V and J ends lost 6 bases and 1 base respectively, with 13 bases between them. The CDR3 reads CASSVDPGSYEQYF. Here the CDR3 DNA reads TGTGCCAGCAGCGTAGACCCGGGGTCCTACGAGCAGTACTTC.

V usage is TRBV18 and J usage is TRBJ1-1, with a tentative D call TRBD1 (6 bases). CDR3 length: 16 residues. Germline CDR1 KGHSH, CDR2 LQKENI. Trimming stripped 5 bases from V and 5 bases from J, with 21 bases between. The CDR3 nucleotides read TGTGCCAGCTCAACGGGGGGGCCAGGAAGTAGGACTGAAGCTTTCTTT. This codes for CASSTGGPGSRTEAFF.

The rearrangement joins TRBV6-5 to TRBJ1-2; 8 nucleotides line up with TRBD1. The CDR3 is 15 amino acids. V dropped 2 bases and J dropped 3; count of bases not matched to a gene: 5. The germline V gene encodes CDR1 MNHEY and CDR2 SVGAGI. CDR3 in DNA: TGTGCCAGCAGTTACGACGACAGGGGTGACTATGGCTACACCTTC. This sequence encodes CASSYDDRGDYGYTF.

The chain recombines TRBV6-5 with TRBJ2-7; 11 positions match TRBD2. The germline CDR1 and CDR2 sequences are MNHEY and SVGAGI. The CDR3 has 16 amino acids. J lost 2 bases, V lost 0 bases, and 3 bases had no gene match. CDR3 nucleotides: TGTGCCAGCAGTTACTCGGCGGGACTAGCGGCCTACGAGCAGTACTTC. The encoded protein is CASSYSAGLAAYEQYF.

The V gene is TRBV6-5, the J gene TRBJ1-2, with D possibly matching TRBD1 (5 bases). V lost 4 bases to trimming and J lost 6 bases, with 6 bases between them. Germline lookup yields CDR1 MNHEY and CDR2 SVGAGI. The CDR3 has 11 residues. CDR3 DNA sequence: TGTGCCAGCAGTTGGGGGGATGGCTACACCTTC. Translation: CASSWGDGYTF.

There are a few counts of this clone. Other nucleotide sequences from this sample produce the same CDR3. This chain links TRBV4-1 with TRBJ1-4, with D possibly matching TRBD1 (6 bases). The CDR3 loop spans 16 amino acids. V was trimmed by 1 base and J by 0 bases, leaving 9 bases between them. Germline CDR1 and CDR2: MGHRA and YSYEKL. The CDR3 is CASSQGTVATNEKLFF. The CDR3 region has the DNA TGCGCCAGCAGCCAAGGGACAGTGGCAACTAATGAAAAACTGTTTTTT.

The chain uses TRBV9 and TRBJ2-1; weak D call: TRBD2 (6 bases). The germline V gene has CDR1 SGDLS and CDR2 YYNGEE. This CDR3 contains 15 residues. Trimming stripped 0 bases from V and 9 bases from J, with 16 bases between. CDR3 coding DNA: TGTGCCAGCAGCGTAGCTCGGGAGTCAGGCGGTGAGCAGTTCTTC. Translation: CASSVARESGGEQFF.